The next 24 T cell receptor beta chains were all read from a single sample in a study of blood T cell repertoires in COVID-19. Sequencing was performed with immunoSEQ multiplex PCR; in TCRdb, only in-frame clones are kept and a portion is missing. The sample holds approximately 280,000 clones, nearly 90% seen once. The sequenced sample was PBMCs or T cells enriched from blood (not recorded which). Source of these receptors: a woman aged 60 to 75 who had recovered from COVID-19.

V is TRBV5-1 and J is TRBJ2-3; a weak D match, TRBD2 (6 bases). The CDR3 runs to 16 residues. The ends were cut back, 7 bases at V and 0 bases at J, with 18 bases in the middle. Looked up from germline, CDR1 is SGHRS and CDR2 is YFSETQ. CDR3 protein: CASRGGRSYSTDTQYF. CDR3 coding DNA: TGCGCCAGCCGAGGAGGGAGGTCCTATAGCACAGATACGCAGTATTTT.

This rearrangement joins TRBV3-1 (or the pseudogene TRBV3-2) to TRBJ1-4; TRBD1 matches 10 bases. Per germline, CDR1 LGHDT and CDR2 YNNKEL (reference sequence). This CDR3 contains 16 residues. Trimming removed 4 bases from V and 8 bases from J; junction bases left unmatched: 10. The CDR3 coding sequence is TGTGCCAGCAGCCTAAAAAAGACAGGGGGCGAGGAAAAACTGTTTTTT. Its translation: CASSLKKTGGEEKLFF.

This clone was seen only a few times. The V call is TRBV10-1, the J call TRBJ1-5; TRBD1 matches 7 bases. Looked up from germline, CDR1 is WNHNN and CDR2 is SYGVQD (reference sequence). V shed 6 bases, J shed 0 bases, and the junction held 14 bases outside the gene matches. The CDR3 length is 18 residues. CDR3 in DNA: TGCGCCAGCAGACAAGACAGGGCCTCCTCGGATAGCAATCAGCCCCAGCATTTT. Amino acid sequence: CASRQDRASSDSNQPQHF.

The V call is TRBV12-3 or TRBV12-4, the J call TRBJ1-1; no reliable D call. The CDR3 is 13 amino acids. V was trimmed by 6 bases and J by 2 bases, leaving 10 bases between them. CDR3 amino acids: CASRASRNTEAFF. CDR3 nucleotides: TGTGCCAGCAGGGCATCCCGAAACACTGAAGCTTTCTTT.

This chain links TRBV27 with TRBJ1-5; a weak D match, TRBD1 (6 bases). Germline values: CDR1 MNHEY, CDR2 SMNVEV (reference sequence). The CDR3 is 16 residues long. Trimming took 2 bases from V and 6 from J, leaving 17 bases between them. CDR3 bases: TGTGCCAGCAGTTTAAGGGGGGGGAGGGAAGGTCAGCCCCAGCATTTT. Amino acids: CASSLRGGREGQPQHF.

This clone came up once. CDR3 region: CSASPAGGGNTEAFF. CDR3 sequence (DNA): TGCAGTGCTAGTCCCGCGGGGGGCGGGAACACTGAAGCTTTCTTT. V gene TRBV20-1 combines with J gene TRBJ1-1; possible D gene TRBD1, 6 bases. CDR1 is DFQATT, CDR2 SNEGSKA, per germline (reference sequence). V was shortened by 3 bases and J by 1 base, with 15 bases between the two germline ends. CDR3 size: 15 residues.

The chain carries TRBV10-3 and TRBJ1-2; 8 bases fit TRBD1. V lost 6 bases and J lost 5; bases outside the gene matches: 2. This CDR3 has 12 residues. Germline V lookup: CDR1 ENHRY, CDR2 SYGVKD. CDR3 coding DNA: TGTGCCATCAGGGGACAGGAGTATGGCTACACCTTC. Encoded protein: CAIRGQEYGYTF.

The V gene is TRBV27, the J gene TRBJ2-1; 7 positions agree with TRBD1. Germline CDR1 reads MNHEY; CDR2 reads SMNVEV (reference sequence). The CDR3 has 14 residues. The junction had 9 bases not matched to a gene; V was cut back by 6 bases and J by 7 bases. The CDR3 reads CASSLRTGSNEQFF. DNA for the CDR3: TGTGCCAGCAGCCTACGGACAGGTAGTAATGAGCAGTTCTTC.

This sequence joins TRBV11-3 and TRBJ1-2; unclear D gene. Trimming shortened V by 5 bases and J by 4 bases, and 14 bases separated the two germline ends. The CDR3 extends over 14 amino acids. Germline V gives CDR1 SGHNT, CDR2 YENEEA. The CDR3: CASSPSGLSYGYTF. In nucleotides, the CDR3 is TGTGCCAGCAGCCCCAGTGGTTTGTCCTATGGCTACACCTTC. The whole variable domain, filled in from reference TRBV11-3 and TRBJ1-2, reads EAGVVQSPRYKIIEKKQPVAFWCNPISGHNTLYWYLQNLGQGPELLIRYENEEAVDDSQLPKDRFSAERLKGVDSTLKIQPAELGDSAVYLCASSPSGLSYGYTFGSGTRLTVV.

The rearrangement uses TRBV27 and TRBJ2-7; 10 positions match TRBD1. V lost 10 bases to trimming and J lost 5 bases; unmatched junction nucleotides: 11. The CDR3 contains 14 residues. Germline CDR1 reads MNHEY; CDR2 reads SMNVEV (reference sequence). The CDR3 sequence is CANKTGTGVHEQYF. CDR3 DNA sequence: TGTGCCAACAAAACCGGGACAGGGGTCCACGAGCAGTACTTC.

The chain employs TRBV30 and TRBJ1-2; no clear D gene. CDR1 is GTSNPN and CDR2 is SVGIG in the germline V gene (reference sequence). Trimming removed 7 bases at V and 1 base at J, with 13 bases between. The CDR3 is 13 residues long. For the CDR3, the DNA is TGTGCCTCCACAGACCTTAATAACTATGGCTACACCTTC. This translates into CASTDLNNYGYTF.

On this clone itself: It differs at one base from a far larger clone, so likely a read error. The chain uses TRBV11-2 and TRBJ2-7, with 9 bases fitting TRBD2. CDR1 and CDR2 (germline): SGHAT, FQNNGV. This CDR3 region has 13 residues. The ends lost 5 bases at V and 4 bases at J; junction bases unmatched: 3. The CDR3 DNA reads as TGTGCCAGCAGCCCGACTAGCGGATACGAGCAGTACTTC. Translating gives CASSPTSGYEQYF.

This chain joins TRBV19 and TRBJ2-7; TRBD2 aligns across 7 bases. Looked up from germline, CDR1 is LNHDA and CDR2 is SQIVND (reference sequence). V was clipped by 5 bases and J by 2 bases; unmatched bases: 0. CDR3 length: 12 residues. This CDR3 reads CASSGLAYEQYF. As DNA, the CDR3 is TGTGCCAGTAGTGGACTAGCCTACGAGCAGTACTTC.

This chain connects TRBV7-8 to TRBJ2-7, with TRBD2 identical over 10 bases. The CDR3 runs to 15 residues. The V segment lost 5 bases and the J segment 4 bases; nucleotides outside the gene matches: 8. The V gene's germline CDR1 is SGHVS and CDR2 FQNEAQ. The CDR3 region is CASSPRPSGSYEQYF. CDR3 coding DNA: TGTGCCAGCAGCCCCCGTCCTAGCGGGAGTTACGAGCAGTACTTC.

The chain is built from TRBV7-9 and TRBJ2-5, with TRBD1 matching over 10 bases. Looked up from germline, CDR1 is SEHNR and CDR2 is FQNEAQ (reference sequence). The trim removed 5 bases at V and 5 bases at J, leaving 11 bases unmatched. The CDR3 is 16 residues long. The chain's CDR3 is CASSVRQGARKETQYF. CDR3 sequence (DNA): TGTGCCAGCAGCGTTAGACAGGGGGCGAGGAAGGAGACCCAGTACTTC.

The chain uses TRBV5-1 and TRBJ2-7; D is perhaps TRBD2 (6 bases). The CDR3 sequence is 14 residues long. V was pared by 2 bases and J by 3 bases, with 12 bases between. Germline CDR1 is SGHRS and CDR2 is YFSETQ. CDR3 amino acids: CASSLIPAGYEQYF. CDR3 DNA sequence: TGCGCCAGCAGCTTAATACCAGCGGGCTACGAGCAGTACTTC.

The genes are TRBV19 and TRBJ1-6, with 10 bases matching TRBD1. Unmatched junction bases numbered 6, after V lost 5 bases and J lost 8 bases. Germline V gives CDR1 LNHDA, CDR2 SQIVND (reference sequence). This CDR3 is built from 15 residues. The CDR3 is CASSRTGTGDSPLHF. In DNA form, the CDR3 reads TGTGCCAGTAGTCGGACCGGGACAGGGGATTCACCCCTCCACTTT.

With respect to this clone: Other DNA sequences within the sample encode an identical CDR3. This sequence joins TRBV10-1 and TRBJ1-5; D not resolved. CDR1 is WNHNN, CDR2 SYGVQD, per germline (reference sequence). Trimming took 4 bases from V and 0 from J, leaving 4 bases between them. The CDR3 spans 13 residues. CDR3 coding DNA: TGCGCCAGCAGTGCGGGTAGCAATCAGCCCCAGCATTTT. Encoded protein: CASSAGSNQPQHF.

The rearrangement joins TRBV7-9 to TRBJ1-1; D is possibly TRBD1 (5 bases). Germline loops: CDR1 SEHNR, CDR2 FQNEAQ (reference sequence). This CDR3 is 14 amino acids long. V gave up 6 bases and J gave up 6 bases, with 17 bases separating them. The CDR3 bases are TGTGCCAGCAGGGTTGGGGCCTCGGGAGCTGAAGCTTTCTTT. Protein product: CASRVGASGAEAFF.

The chain has TRBV7-2 and TRBJ2-1, with D uncertain. The germline gives CDR1 SGHTA, CDR2 FQGNSA. V was shortened by 6 bases and J by 9 bases, with 15 bases between the two germline ends. The CDR3 is 13 amino acids. The CDR3 sequence: CASRPSTVGEQFF. CDR3 bases: TGTGCCAGCAGACCCTCCACGGTCGGTGAGCAGTTCTTC.

The V call is TRBV19, the J call TRBJ2-5, with 9 bases aligning to TRBD2. The J segment lost 4 bases and the V segment lost 8 bases, leaving 14 bases of the junction unmatched. Germline lookup yields CDR1 LNHDA and CDR2 SQIVND (reference sequence). This CDR3 is built from 16 residues. The CDR3 here is CASARRAGGPVETQYF. The CDR3 DNA sequence: TGTGCCAGTGCCCGAAGGGCGGGAGGGCCTGTAGAGACCCAGTACTTC.

The rearrangement uses TRBV10-3 and TRBJ2-1; 7 bases map to TRBD2. The V and J ends lost 0 bases and 3 bases, in that order; junction bases with no gene match: 2. CDR3 length: 15 residues. The germline gives CDR1 ENHRY, CDR2 SYGVKD. The CDR3 DNA follows: TGTGCCATCAGTGAGTCGCAGCGGGACTACAATGAGCAGTTCTTC. This codes for CAISESQRDYNEQFF.

The chain uses TRBV30 and TRBJ1-1; possible D gene TRBD1, 5 bases. The V end was cut by 7 bases, the J end by 3 bases, with 18 bases between. CDR3 size: 14 residues. Germline V gene lookup returns CDR1 GTSNPN and CDR2 SVGIG (reference sequence). Written as DNA, the CDR3 is TGTGCCTACCTGAGACAGAGATCGGACACTGAAGCTTTCTTT. Amino acids: CAYLRQRSDTEAFF.

This clone was observed a handful of times. CDR3 protein: CASSLDGVAVINEQFF. CDR3 in DNA: TGTGCCAGCAGCTTAGATGGTGTAGCAGTAATCAATGAGCAGTTCTTC. The genes are TRBV11-2 and TRBJ2-1, with D uncertain. The CDR3 contains 16 residues. Germline V gene lookup returns CDR1 SGHAT and CDR2 FQNNGV. The V gene lost 0 bases and the J gene lost 6 bases, with 15 bases spanning the gap. The full variable domain, in which reference TRBV11-2 and TRBJ2-1 provide the parts outside the CDR3, is EAGVAQSPRYKIIEKRQSVAFWCNPISGHATLYWYQQILGQGPKLLIQFQNNGVVDDSQLPKDRFSAERLKGVDSTLKIQPAKLEDSAVYLCASSLDGVAVINEQFFGPGTRLTVL.